Shown below are 7 T cell receptor beta chains from a single sample sequenced in a study of T and B cells in COVID-19 patients (TCRdb year 2020). Sequencer: Illumina MiSeq. Multiplex PCR with BIOMED2 TRB-A/B primer pools was used to amplify the TRB rearrangements. The raw public reads went through TCRdb reprocessing: fastp at Q25, MiXCR clone calling, in-frame beta chains kept. When rows share a CDR3 protein, they turn into one entry using the most common DNA and genes. This sample is represented by roughly 7,100 distinct CDR3 sequences; more than 25% of them were singletons. 11% of the sample is in the top ten clones. TRB repertoires were amplified using about 220-550 ng of genomic DNA isolated from blood. Sequencing was performed on blood. The receptors stem from a human donor with active COVID-19.

There are a few counts of this clonotype. The V and J genes are TRBV27 and TRBJ2-7, with 8 bases aligning to TRBD1. Germline loops: CDR1 MNHEY, CDR2 SMNVEV (reference sequence). The CDR3 loop spans 14 amino acids. The V and J ends lost 6 bases and 2 bases, in that order; junction bases with no gene match: 6. CDR3 DNA: TGTGCCAGCAGGTCAGGACAGGGTACCTACGAGCAGTACTTC. Translating gives CASRSGQGTYEQYF.

As regards this clonotype: A clone one base away is much larger, so this may be a read error. The rearrangement joins TRBV10-3 to TRBJ2-2; no definite D call. The CDR3 length is 16 residues. The germline gives CDR1 ENHRY, CDR2 SYGVKD. CDR3 coding DNA: TGTACCATCAGTGAGTCGGTGTCGGGGAACACCGGGGAGCTGTTTTTT. It encodes CTISESVSGNTGELFF.

This clonotype is medium-sized by share. This chain uses TRBV6-1 with TRBJ2-7, with TRBD2 matching over 16 bases. This CDR3 comprises 16 residues. The germline V gene encodes CDR1 MNHNS and CDR2 SASEGT. The V segment lost 8 bases and the J segment 4 bases; nucleotides outside the gene matches: 8. The CDR3 DNA sequence: TGTGCCAGCGGCGACGAGGGACTAGCGGGGGGGTACGAGCAGTACTTC. Translating it yields CASGDEGLAGGYEQYF.

This clonotype is medium-sized by share. This rearrangement joins TRBV27 to TRBJ2-3; 9 nucleotides match TRBD2. Germline V gene sequence: CDR1 MNHEY, CDR2 SMNVEV (reference sequence). The CDR3 totals 16 residues. After removal of 0 bases from V and 7 bases from J, the junction contained 8 bases not matched to a gene. CDR3 DNA: TGTGCCAGCAGTTTATCCCCTAGCGGGACTTCAAATACGCAGTATTTT. It codes for CASSLSPSGTSNTQYF.

The genes are TRBV6-5 and TRBJ1-1; 9 nucleotides align to TRBD1. V dropped 2 bases and J dropped 5; count of bases not matched to a gene: 9. The length of the CDR3 is 16 residues. The germline gives CDR1 MNHEY, CDR2 SVGAGI. The DNA for the CDR3 is TGTGCCAGCAGTTACACCTCGGGACAGGGTGAAACTGAAGCTTTCTTT. The encoded protein is CASSYTSGQGETEAFF.

The CDR3 region is CASSQAQGASADTQYF. The CDR3 DNA follows: TGCGCCAGCAGCCAAGCACAGGGGGCGAGCGCAGATACGCAGTATTTT. The V call is TRBV4-3, the J call TRBJ2-3, with 9 bases fitting TRBD1. V was clipped by 1 base and J by 4 bases; unmatched bases: 6. Germline lookup yields CDR1 LGHNA and CDR2 YSLEER. This CDR3 region has 16 residues.

This clonotype rates as medium-sized. This chain connects TRBV6-4 to TRBJ2-2; D remains unclear. The CDR3 contains 13 residues. CDR1 is MRHNA, CDR2 SNTAGT, per germline. V lost 4 bases to trimming and J lost 4 bases, with 7 bases between them. CDR3 bases: TGTGCCAGCAGTGCAACACTCACCGGGGAGCTGTTTTTT. This sequence encodes CASSATLTGELFF.